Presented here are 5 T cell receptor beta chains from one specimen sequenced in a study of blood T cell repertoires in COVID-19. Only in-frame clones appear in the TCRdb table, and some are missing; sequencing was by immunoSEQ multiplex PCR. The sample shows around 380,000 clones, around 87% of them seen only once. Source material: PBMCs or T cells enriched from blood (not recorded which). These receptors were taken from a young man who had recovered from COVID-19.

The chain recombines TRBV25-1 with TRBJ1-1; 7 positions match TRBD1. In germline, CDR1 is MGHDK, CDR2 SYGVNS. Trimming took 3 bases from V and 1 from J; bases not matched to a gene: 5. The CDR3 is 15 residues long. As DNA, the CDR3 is TGTGCCAGCAGTGACCCGAGGACAGGGAACACTGAAGCTTTCTTT. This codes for CASSDPRTGNTEAFF.

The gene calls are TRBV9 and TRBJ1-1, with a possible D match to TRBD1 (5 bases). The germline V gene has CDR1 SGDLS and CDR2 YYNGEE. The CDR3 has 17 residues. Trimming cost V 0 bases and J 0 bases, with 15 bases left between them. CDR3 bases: TGTGCCAGCAGCGTAGTGGTGGGGCCGGTCATGAACACTGAAGCTTTCTTT. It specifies CASSVVVGPVMNTEAFF.

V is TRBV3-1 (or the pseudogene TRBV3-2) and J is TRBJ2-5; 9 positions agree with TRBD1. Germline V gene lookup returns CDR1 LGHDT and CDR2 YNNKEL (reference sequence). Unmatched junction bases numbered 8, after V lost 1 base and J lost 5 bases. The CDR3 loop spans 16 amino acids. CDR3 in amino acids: CASSQAPGQGGETQYF. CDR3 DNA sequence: TGTGCCAGCAGCCAAGCTCCGGGACAGGGAGGGGAGACCCAGTACTTC.

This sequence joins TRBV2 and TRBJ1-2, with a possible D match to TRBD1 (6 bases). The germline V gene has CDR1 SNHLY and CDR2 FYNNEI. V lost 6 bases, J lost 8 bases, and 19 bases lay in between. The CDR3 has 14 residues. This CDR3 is CASSTTGTRGGYTF. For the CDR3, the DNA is TGTGCCAGCAGCACCACAGGGACCCGCGGAGGCTACACCTTC.

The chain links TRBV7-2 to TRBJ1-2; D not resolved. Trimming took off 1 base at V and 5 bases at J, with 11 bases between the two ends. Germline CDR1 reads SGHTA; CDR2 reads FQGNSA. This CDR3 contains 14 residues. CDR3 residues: CASSLEAQTYGYTF. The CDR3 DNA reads TGTGCCAGCAGCTTAGAAGCGCAGACTTATGGCTACACCTTC.